This T cell receptor beta chain originates from a study of T cells after yellow fever vaccination. CDR3 size: 15 residues. The V end was cut by 1 base, the J end by 4 bases, with 14 bases between. Germline V lookup: CDR1 SGHRS, CDR2 YFSETQ. 5'RACE template switching generated TCR cDNA, adding a universal primer site and UMIs. TCRdb redid the calling of the 5' RACE reads with MiXCR, one entry per CDR3 protein. The table includes hundreds of thousands of distinct CDR3 sequences, 21% detected once. The chain employs TRBV5-1 and TRBJ1-1; a possible D gene is TRBD1 (5 bases). This clonotype was obtained from a man aged 18 to 30 who received the YFV17D yellow fever vaccine. This material consisted of PBMCs, taken less than 25 days after the first yellow fever vaccination. The chain's CDR3 is CASSLRAGRFTEAFF. For the CDR3, the DNA is TGCGCCAGCAGCTTGCGCGCAGGGAGGTTCACTGAAGCTTTCTTT.